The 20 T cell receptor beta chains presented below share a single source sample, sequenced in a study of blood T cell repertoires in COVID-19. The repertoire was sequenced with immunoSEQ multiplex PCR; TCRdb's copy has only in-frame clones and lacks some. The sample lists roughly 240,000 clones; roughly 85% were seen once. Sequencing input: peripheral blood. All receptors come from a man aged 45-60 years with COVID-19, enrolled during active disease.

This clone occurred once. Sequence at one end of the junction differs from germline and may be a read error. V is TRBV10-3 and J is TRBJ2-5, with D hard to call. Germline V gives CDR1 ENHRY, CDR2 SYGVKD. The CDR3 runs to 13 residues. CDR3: CATSGARQETQYF. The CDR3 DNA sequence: TGTGCCACCAGTGGAGCCCGCCAAGAGACCCAGTACTTC.

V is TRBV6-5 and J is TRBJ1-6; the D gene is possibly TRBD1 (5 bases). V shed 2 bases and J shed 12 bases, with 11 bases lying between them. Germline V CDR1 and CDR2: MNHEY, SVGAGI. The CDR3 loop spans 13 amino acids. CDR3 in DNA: TGTGCCAGCAGTTACGTCGGGGGACTACCCCTCCACTTT. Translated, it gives CASSYVGGLPLHF.

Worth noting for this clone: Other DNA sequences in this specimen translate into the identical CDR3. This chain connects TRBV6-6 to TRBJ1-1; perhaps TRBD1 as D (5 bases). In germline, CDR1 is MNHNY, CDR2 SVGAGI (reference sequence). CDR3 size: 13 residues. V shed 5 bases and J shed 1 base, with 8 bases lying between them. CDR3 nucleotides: TGTGCCAGCAGTGACGGACAGAACACTGAAGCTTTCTTT. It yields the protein CASSDGQNTEAFF.

The chain's CDR3 is CASGGGYQETQYF. The CDR3 DNA reads as TGTGCCAGCGGGGGAGGGTACCAAGAGACCCAGTACTTC. The J gene is TRBJ2-5, the V gene TRBV6-5, with TRBD2 matching 7 bases. Trimming took 8 bases from V and 0 from J; bases not matched to a gene: 3. Per germline, CDR1 MNHEY and CDR2 SVGAGI. The CDR3 extends over 13 amino acids.

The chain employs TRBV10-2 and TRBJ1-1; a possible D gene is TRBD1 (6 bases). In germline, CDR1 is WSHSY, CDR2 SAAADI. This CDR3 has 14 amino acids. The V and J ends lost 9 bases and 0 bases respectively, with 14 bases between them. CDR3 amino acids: CASVKQGLNTEAFF. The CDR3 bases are TGCGCCAGTGTCAAACAGGGCCTGAACACTGAAGCTTTCTTT.

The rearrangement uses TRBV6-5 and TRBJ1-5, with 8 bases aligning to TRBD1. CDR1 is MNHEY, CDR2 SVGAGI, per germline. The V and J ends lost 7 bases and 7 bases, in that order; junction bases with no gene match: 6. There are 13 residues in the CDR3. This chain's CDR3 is CASTWTGNQPQHF. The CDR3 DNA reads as TGTGCCAGCACCTGGACAGGGAACCAGCCCCAGCATTTT.

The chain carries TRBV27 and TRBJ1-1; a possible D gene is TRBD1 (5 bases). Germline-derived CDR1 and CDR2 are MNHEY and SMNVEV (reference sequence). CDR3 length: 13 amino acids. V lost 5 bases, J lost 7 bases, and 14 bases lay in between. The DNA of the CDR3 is TGTGCCAGCAGTACTTGGGGGGGTGGTGAAGCTTTCTTT. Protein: CASSTWGGGEAFF.

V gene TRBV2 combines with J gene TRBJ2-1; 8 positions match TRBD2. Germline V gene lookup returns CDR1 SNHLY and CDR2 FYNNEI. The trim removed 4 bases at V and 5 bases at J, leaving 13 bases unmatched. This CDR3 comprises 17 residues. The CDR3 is CASSGEEGRGGNNEQFF. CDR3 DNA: TGTGCCAGCAGTGGCGAGGAAGGACGGGGGGGAAACAATGAGCAGTTCTTC.

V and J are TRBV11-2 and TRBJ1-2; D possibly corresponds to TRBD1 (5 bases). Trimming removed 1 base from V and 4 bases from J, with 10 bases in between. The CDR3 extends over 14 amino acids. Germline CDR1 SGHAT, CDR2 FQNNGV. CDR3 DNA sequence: TGTGCCAGCAGCTTAGTCTCGGGGGTCTATGGCTACACCTTC. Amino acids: CASSLVSGVYGYTF.

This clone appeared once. CDR3 loop: CASSQEDRFESPLHF. CDR3 in DNA: TGCGCCAGCAGCCAAGAGGACAGGTTCGAGTCACCCCTCCACTTT. The rearrangement uses TRBV4-3 and TRBJ1-6; the match to TRBD1 covers 7 bases. The V segment lost 0 bases and the J segment 10 bases; nucleotides outside the gene matches: 6. Germline CDR1 LGHNA, CDR2 YSLEER. This CDR3 spans 15 amino acids.

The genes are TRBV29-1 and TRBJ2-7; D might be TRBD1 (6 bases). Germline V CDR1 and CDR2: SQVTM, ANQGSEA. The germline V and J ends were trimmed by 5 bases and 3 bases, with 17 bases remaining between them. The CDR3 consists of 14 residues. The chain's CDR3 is CSVLPGQRGYEQYF. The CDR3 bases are TGCAGCGTTCTCCCTGGACAGCGCGGCTACGAGCAGTACTTC.

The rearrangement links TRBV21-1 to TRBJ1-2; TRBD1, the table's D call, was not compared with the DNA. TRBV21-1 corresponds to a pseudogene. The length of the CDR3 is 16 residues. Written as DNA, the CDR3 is TGTGCCAGCAGCAAAGGAGGCAGGGCCAGTGACTATGGCTACACCTTC. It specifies CASSKGGRASDYGYTF.

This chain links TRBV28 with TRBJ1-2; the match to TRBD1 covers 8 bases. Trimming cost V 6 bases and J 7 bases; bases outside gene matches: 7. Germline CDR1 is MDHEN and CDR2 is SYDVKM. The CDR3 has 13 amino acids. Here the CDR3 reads CASSQGAPAGYTF. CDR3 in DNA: TGTGCCAGCAGCCAGGGGGCCCCAGCTGGCTACACCTTC.

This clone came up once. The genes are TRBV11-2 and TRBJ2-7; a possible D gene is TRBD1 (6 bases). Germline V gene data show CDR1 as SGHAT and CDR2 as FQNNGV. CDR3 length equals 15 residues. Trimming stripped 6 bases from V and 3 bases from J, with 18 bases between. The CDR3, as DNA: TGTGCCAGCAGTAATACAGGGATAGGGCACTACGAGCAGTACTTC. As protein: CASSNTGIGHYEQYF.

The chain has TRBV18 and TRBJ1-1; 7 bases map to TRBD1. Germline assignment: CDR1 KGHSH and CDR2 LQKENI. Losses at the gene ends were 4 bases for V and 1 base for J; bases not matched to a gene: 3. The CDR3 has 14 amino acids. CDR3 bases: TGTGCCAGCTCACAAGGGGGCAAGAACACTGAAGCTTTCTTT. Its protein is CASSQGGKNTEAFF.

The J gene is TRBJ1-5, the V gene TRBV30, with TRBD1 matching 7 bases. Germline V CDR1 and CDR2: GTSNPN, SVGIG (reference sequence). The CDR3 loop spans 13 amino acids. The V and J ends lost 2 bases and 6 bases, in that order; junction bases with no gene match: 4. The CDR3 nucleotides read TGTGCCTGGAGTAGGGGGCTTGGTCAGCCCCAGCATTTT. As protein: CAWSRGLGQPQHF.

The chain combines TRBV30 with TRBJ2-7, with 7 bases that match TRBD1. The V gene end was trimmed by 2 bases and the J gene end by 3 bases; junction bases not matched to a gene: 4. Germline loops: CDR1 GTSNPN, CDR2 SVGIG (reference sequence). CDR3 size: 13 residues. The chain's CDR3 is CAWSSGGIYEQYF. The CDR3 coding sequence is TGTGCCTGGAGTTCAGGGGGAATCTACGAGCAGTACTTC.

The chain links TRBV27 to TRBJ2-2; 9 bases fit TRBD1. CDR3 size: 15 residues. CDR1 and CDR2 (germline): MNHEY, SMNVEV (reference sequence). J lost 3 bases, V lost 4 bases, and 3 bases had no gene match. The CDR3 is CASSSRQGDTGELFF. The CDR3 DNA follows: TGTGCCAGCAGTTCCCGACAGGGGGACACCGGGGAGCTGTTTTTT.

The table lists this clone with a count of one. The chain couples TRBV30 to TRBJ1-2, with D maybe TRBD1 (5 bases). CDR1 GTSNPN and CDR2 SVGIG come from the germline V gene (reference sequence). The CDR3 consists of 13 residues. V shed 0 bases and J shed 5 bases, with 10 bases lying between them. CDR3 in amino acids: CAWSVGTGYGYTF. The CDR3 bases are TGTGCCTGGAGTGTGGGGACTGGTTATGGCTACACCTTC.

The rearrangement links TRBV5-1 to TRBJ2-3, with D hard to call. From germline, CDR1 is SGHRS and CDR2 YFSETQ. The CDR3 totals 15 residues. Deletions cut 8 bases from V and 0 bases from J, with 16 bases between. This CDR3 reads CASKTGSSSTDTQYF. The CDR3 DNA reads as TGCGCCAGTAAAACCGGGTCATCGAGCACAGATACGCAGTATTTT.